This T cell receptor (beta chain) was sequenced during a study of tumor-infiltrating lymphocytes in primary liver carcinoma. Making TCR beta cDNA involved roughly 0.55 ug total RNA and a constant-region primer. Sequencing libraries for TCR beta derived from three nested multiplex PCR rounds that used slightly modified ARM-PCR. It was with TRBV1-TRBV30 forward primers and a C-beta reverse primer that the first two PCR rounds were run, at roughly 9 cycles each. One entry per CDR3 protein, called by TCRdb with MiXCR from the multiplex PCR reads. The sample shows 310,000 or so distinct CDR3 sequences, nearly 60% of them seen only once. The authors took blood RNA from unsorted whole blood and also extracted germline DNA. The patients carried chronic HBV infection and had received no treatment. Before the operation took place, approximately 4 milliliters of peripheral blood were collected. The CDR3 is made up of 21 amino acids. Trimming at V came to 0 bases and at J to 6 bases, leaving 24 bases not matched to a gene. Germline CDR1 reads LGHNA; CDR2 reads YNFKEQ.

This receptor was identified in a woman younger than 45 with primary liver carcinoma and hepatitis B virus infection. Material: peripheral blood. The chain links TRBV4-2 to TRBJ2-7; 9 bases are a match to TRBD2. The CDR3 DNA follows: TGTGCCAGCAGCCAAGATGAGGGAGGACAAGGGACTAGCAGGCGCACGTTCGAGCAGTACTTC. As protein: CASSQDEGGQGTSRRTFEQYF.